The 29 T cell receptor beta chains given below trace back to one sample, sequenced in a study of response to subunit inactivated influenza vaccine. TCRdb re-derived calls from the RT-PCR reads in MiXCR, one entry per CDR3 protein. Among some 570,000 distinct CDR3 sequences listed, about 10% were seen once. The same data also went into a second study, on T cells expressing NK-cell markers. That investigation notes: The TCR beta cDNA came from 5'RACE template switching with UMIs.

The source was PBMCs from blood, collected on the day of vaccination. The receptors stem from a middle-aged man who received an inactivated influenza vaccine.

The sample holds a few counts of this clonotype. V gene TRBV6-1 combines with J gene TRBJ2-1, with 10 nucleotides matching TRBD2. The J segment lost 7 bases and the V segment lost 4 bases, leaving 10 bases of the junction unmatched. Germline-derived CDR1 and CDR2 are MNHNS and SASEGT. The CDR3 consists of 16 residues. CDR3 sequence: CASSGPLAGVWNEQFF. The CDR3 nucleotides read TGTGCCAGCAGTGGACCCCTAGCGGGAGTGTGGAATGAGCAGTTCTTC.

The chain is built from TRBV20-1 and TRBJ2-2; maybe TRBD1 (6 bases). This CDR3 has 15 residues. With 2 bases removed from V and 4 bases from J, the gap between germline ends came to 14 bases. Germline V gene sequence: CDR1 DFQATT, CDR2 SNEGSKA (reference sequence). The CDR3 sequence: CSARLQGSSTGELFF. CDR3 in DNA: TGCAGTGCTAGACTCCAGGGGAGTAGCACCGGGGAGCTGTTTTTT.

This rearrangement joins TRBV6-4 to TRBJ1-2, with D possibly being TRBD1 (5 bases). This CDR3 is built from 15 residues. Germline V gene sequence: CDR1 MRHNA, CDR2 SNTAGT. V was pared by 6 bases and J by 4 bases, with 18 bases between. This chain's CDR3 is CASRGQRDGAYGYTF. CDR3 nucleotide sequence: TGTGCCAGCAGAGGACAACGGGACGGAGCCTATGGCTACACCTTC.

The V and J genes are TRBV20-1 and TRBJ2-7; maybe TRBD2 (6 bases). The CDR3 is made up of 18 amino acids. Per the germline V gene, CDR1 is DFQATT and CDR2 is SNEGSKA (reference sequence). Trimming removed 3 bases from V and 0 bases from J, with 24 bases in between. The CDR3 sequence: CSASKSGWVAESSYEQYF. CDR3 in DNA: TGCAGTGCTAGTAAATCAGGGTGGGTAGCGGAGAGCTCCTACGAGCAGTACTTC.

The chain uses TRBV5-1 and TRBJ1-4, with 7 positions matching TRBD1. Losses at the gene ends were 0 bases for V and 8 bases for J; bases not matched to a gene: 7. The CDR3 has 15 residues. Germline V lookup: CDR1 SGHRS, CDR2 YFSETQ. The CDR3 DNA sequence: TGCGCCAGCAGCTTGGGCGACAGGGTTGAAGAAAAACTGTTTTTT. Its protein product is CASSLGDRVEEKLFF.

This clonotype occurred many times. This chain joins TRBV2 and TRBJ1-6; D not resolved. Germline V gives CDR1 SNHLY, CDR2 FYNNEI. The CDR3 sequence is 16 residues long. Trimming stripped 2 bases from V and 0 bases from J, with 8 bases between. CDR3 amino acids: CASSELGSSYNSPLHF. DNA for the CDR3: TGTGCCAGCAGTGAACTGGGCAGCTCCTATAATTCACCCCTCCACTTT.

This clonotype has only a few counts. The chain couples TRBV7-9 to TRBJ1-1, with unresolved D. Per germline, CDR1 SEHNR and CDR2 FQNEAQ (reference sequence). V lost 1 base, J lost 4 bases, and 13 bases lay in between. CDR3 length equals 15 residues. CDR3 coding DNA: TGTGCCAGCAGCTTAGAGGAGAGTAGAGCCACTGAAGCTTTCTTT. Its protein is CASSLEESRATEAFF.

This clonotype was recorded at least ten times. The chain uses TRBV29-1 and TRBJ2-5, with D tentatively TRBD2 (5 bases). With 2 bases removed from V and 14 bases from J, the gap between germline ends came to 15 bases. Germline V gene data show CDR1 as SQVTM and CDR2 as ANQGSEA. The CDR3 is made up of 11 amino acids. In nucleotides, the CDR3 is TGCAGCGTTGAAAGGGCGGGTGGAAGATACTTC. Protein sequence: CSVERAGGRYF.

This chain connects TRBV6-2 or TRBV6-3 to TRBJ2-2; 8 bases are shared with TRBD1. Germline V gene data show CDR1 as MNHEY and CDR2 as SVGEGT. The V segment lost 6 bases and the J segment 6 bases; nucleotides outside the gene matches: 6. This CDR3 spans 14 amino acids. CDR3: CASSRTGTSGELFF. As DNA, the CDR3 is TGTGCCAGCAGCAGGACAGGGACCTCCGGGGAGCTGTTTTTT.

The gene calls are TRBV27 and TRBJ1-5, with 10 bases fitting TRBD1. This CDR3 is built from 17 residues. Germline V gives CDR1 MNHEY, CDR2 SMNVEV (reference sequence). The V segment lost 5 bases and the J segment 1 base; nucleotides outside the gene matches: 8. As DNA, the CDR3 is TGTGCCAGCAGTCCGATCGACAGGGGGCGCAGCAATCAGCCCCAGCATTTT. Its protein product is CASSPIDRGRSNQPQHF.

On this clonotype: A junction end diverges from the germline sequence, so it may reflect a read error. The V call is TRBV7-7, the J call TRBJ2-5; D not resolved. The CDR3 loop spans 14 amino acids. Germline V gene sequence: CDR1 SSHAT, CDR2 FNYEAQ (reference sequence). CDR3 in amino acids: CASSTLGPGETQYF. The CDR3, as DNA: TGTGCTAGCAGCACGCTGGGTCCGGGAGAGACCCAGTACTTC.

This clonotype was found a few times. The rearrangement links TRBV24-1 to TRBJ2-1; TRBD2 is a possible D gene (6 bases). Trimming took 3 bases from V and 3 from J, leaving 11 bases between them. This CDR3 spans 15 amino acids. CDR1 is KGHDR and CDR2 is SFDVKD in the germline V gene. CDR3 sequence: CATSDTEGNYNEQFF. The DNA for the CDR3 is TGTGCCACCAGTGATACGGAGGGCAACTACAATGAGCAGTTCTTC.

The chain couples TRBV11-2 to TRBJ2-2; D gene uncertain. V was shortened by 5 bases and J by 2 bases, with 12 bases between the two germline ends. Germline assignment: CDR1 SGHAT and CDR2 FQNNGV. There are 15 residues in the CDR3. The chain's CDR3 is CASSRTVHNTGELFF. The CDR3 region has the DNA TGTGCCAGCAGCCGGACGGTACACAACACCGGGGAGCTGTTTTTT.

This clonotype was observed a few times. The chain joins TRBV6-1 to TRBJ2-5, with 7 bases identical to TRBD2. V trimming: 5 bases; J trimming: 5 bases; junction bases outside the gene matches: 11. The germline V gene has CDR1 MNHNS and CDR2 SASEGT. The length of the CDR3 is 15 residues. The CDR3 sequence is CASSTSLGRRETQYF. The DNA for the CDR3 is TGTGCCAGCAGTACAAGTCTCGGGAGGAGGGAGACCCAGTACTTC.

There are a few counts of this clonotype. The V call is TRBV10-3, the J call TRBJ2-1; 12 positions agree with TRBD2. Germline V gives CDR1 ENHRY, CDR2 SYGVKD. Trimming removed 7 bases from V and 9 bases from J; junction bases left unmatched: 7. The CDR3 length is 14 residues. In nucleotides, the CDR3 is TGTGCCATCACCCCTAGCGGGGGGGCTGGTGAGCAGTTCTTC. Protein: CAITPSGGAGEQFF.

This clonotype came up many times. V and J are TRBV24-1 and TRBJ2-3; a possible D gene is TRBD2 (5 bases). The CDR3 is 12 residues long. Per the germline V gene, CDR1 is KGHDR and CDR2 is SFDVKD. V was shortened by 4 bases and J by 6 bases, with 7 bases between the two germline ends. The CDR3 spells CATSDLADTQYF. CDR3 sequence (DNA): TGTGCCACCAGTGACTTAGCGGATACGCAGTATTTT.

This clonotype was found a few times. This chain connects TRBV5-1 to TRBJ2-7; 7 bases agree with TRBD1. Trimming removed 2 bases from V and 5 bases from J; junction bases left unmatched: 16. The CDR3 is made up of 17 amino acids. The germline V gene has CDR1 SGHRS and CDR2 YFSETQ. CDR3 bases: TGCGCCAGCAGCTTTACTTTCCCCGGGACAGATCGCCACGAGCAGTACTTC. Its protein product is CASSFTFPGTDRHEQYF.

J is TRBJ2-1 and V is TRBV11-1; 8 nucleotides agree with TRBD2. This CDR3 is 14 amino acids long. Germline V lookup: CDR1 SGHAT, CDR2 FQDESV (reference sequence). The V and J ends lost 4 bases and 3 bases, in that order; junction bases with no gene match: 2. The CDR3 protein is CASSSREGYNEQFF. CDR3 DNA: TGTGCCAGCAGCTCCCGGGAGGGCTACAATGAGCAGTTCTTC.

This clonotype was counted only a few times. The chain recombines TRBV27 with TRBJ2-7; 7 bases line up with TRBD1. V gave up 6 bases and J gave up 4 bases; unmatched junction bases: 6. This CDR3 spans 13 amino acids. Germline loops: CDR1 MNHEY, CDR2 SMNVEV (reference sequence). CDR3 sequence: CASSYGTVYEQYF. DNA for the CDR3: TGTGCCAGCAGCTATGGGACAGTGTACGAGCAGTACTTC.

This clonotype was counted between two and nine times. The chain employs TRBV15 and TRBJ2-5; D uncertain. There are 12 residues in the CDR3. V was trimmed by 0 bases and J by 3 bases, leaving 2 bases between them. Germline values: CDR1 LNHNV, CDR2 YYDKDF (reference sequence). CDR3 sequence (DNA): TGTGCCACCAGCAGAGATAAAGAGACCCAGTACTTC. The encoded protein is CATSRDKETQYF. Using reference TRBV15 and TRBJ2-5 for the parts outside the CDR3, the full variable domain is DAMVIQNPRYQVTQFGKPVTLSCSQTLNHNVMYWYQQKSSQAPKLLFHYYDKDFNNEADTPDNFQSRRPNTSFCFLDIRSPGLGDTAMYLCATSRDKETQYFGPGTRLLVL.

CDR3 bases: TGCGCCAGCAGCTTGGCCGGGACAGGGTTATACGAGCAGTACTTC. It codes for CASSLAGTGLYEQYF. V is TRBV5-1 and J is TRBJ2-7; TRBD1 agrees at 9 bases. The CDR3 spans 15 residues. Germline V gene lookup returns CDR1 SGHRS and CDR2 YFSETQ. V shed 0 bases and J 4 bases; nucleotides not matched to a gene: 5.

V usage is TRBV29-1 and J usage is TRBJ2-2, with D tentatively TRBD1 (6 bases). Germline V gene lookup returns CDR1 SQVTM and CDR2 ANQGSEA. CDR3 length: 13 amino acids. The V end lost 1 base, the J end lost 6 bases, and 9 bases lay between the germline ends. The CDR3 DNA follows: TGCAGCGTTGAAGCATACAGGGCCGGGGAGCTGTTTTTT. Its translation: CSVEAYRAGELFF.

This clonotype has just a few counts. V usage is TRBV20-1 and J usage is TRBJ1-2, with unresolved D. Germline V lookup: CDR1 DFQATT, CDR2 SNEGSKA (reference sequence). Deletions cut 1 base from V and 6 bases from J, with 18 bases between. This CDR3 spans 15 amino acids. The CDR3 reads CSARAWEVGKDGYTF. For the CDR3, the DNA is TGCAGTGCTAGAGCTTGGGAAGTCGGGAAGGATGGCTACACCTTC.

In this sample, this clonotype turned up once. Just one base apart from a much larger clone, this may be a read error. The chain employs TRBV5-4 and TRBJ2-3; tentatively, D is TRBD1 (6 bases). CDR1 and CDR2 from the germline V gene are SGHNT and YYREEE (reference sequence). The CDR3 covers 14 residues. The CDR3 DNA reads TGTGTCAGCAGCTTGGGTCAGGGGCGTGGTACGCAGTATTTT. Its protein is CVSSLGQGRGTQYF.

The genes are TRBV7-8 and TRBJ2-7; TRBD2 might be the D (6 bases). This CDR3 is 15 amino acids long. Germline V gene data show CDR1 as SGHVS and CDR2 as FQNEAQ. The V end lost 3 bases, the J end lost 2 bases, and 14 bases lay between the germline ends. As DNA, the CDR3 is TGTGCCAGCAGCTTTTTGGGGGGAGTCACCTACGAGCAGTACTTC. Translated: CASSFLGGVTYEQYF.

This clonotype occurred many times. The chain links TRBV5-4 to TRBJ2-3; TRBD2 might be the D (6 bases). Germline V gene sequence: CDR1 SGHNT, CDR2 YYREEE (reference sequence). The CDR3 runs to 16 residues. Trimming left V 2 bases short and J 4 bases short, with 17 bases between. This chain's CDR3 is CASSFRMGLGADTQYF. The CDR3 nucleotides read TGTGCCAGCAGCTTTAGAATGGGACTTGGAGCAGATACGCAGTATTTT.

This clonotype has only one observation. The V gene is TRBV20-1, the J gene TRBJ2-7, with D possibly called TRBD1 or TRBD2 (5 bases each). The germline V and J ends were trimmed by 7 bases and 1 base, with 14 bases remaining between them. The CDR3 is made up of 13 amino acids. The germline CDR1 and CDR2 sequences are DFQATT and SNEGSKA (reference sequence). The CDR3 DNA reads as TGCAGTGTAGAACGGGGCATTTCCTACGAGCAGTACTTC. It specifies CSVERGISYEQYF.

The V call is TRBV29-1, the J call TRBJ2-1; 13 positions match TRBD2. Trimming removed 8 bases from V and 5 bases from J; junction bases left unmatched: 6. The germline gives CDR1 SQVTM, CDR2 ANQGSEA. CDR3 length: 14 amino acids. The DNA of the CDR3 is TGCAGCACCCGACTAGCGGGGGGCCACAATGAGCAGTTCTTC. It specifies CSTRLAGGHNEQFF.

By sample share, this clonotype is medium-sized (0.01 to 0.1%). This chain links TRBV29-1 with TRBJ2-5; either TRBD1 or TRBD2 may fit D (5 bases each). The CDR3 runs to 13 residues. V was cut by 4 bases and J by 7 bases, with 16 bases left in between. Germline CDR1 SQVTM, CDR2 ANQGSEA. CDR3: CSVVISGPRTQYF. The CDR3, as DNA: TGCAGCGTTGTGATTTCGGGGCCTCGGACCCAGTACTTC.